The following is a T cell receptor beta chain sequence with its context. As yet, its antigen is unknown. It is unclear where the CDR3 begins or ends on the DNA, so no DNA is shown, and the CDR3 is as TCRdb lists it. The data originate from a study of human T cells and chemical hapten exposure. Study at large: A roughly 2 cm by roughly 2 cm inner upper arm patch received 2% DPC for sensitization.

The CDR3 is made up of 16 amino acids, end residues included. The germline V gene has CDR1 MDHEN and CDR2 SYDVKM. Overall study findings and caveats: Healthy individuals' immune responses may differ from those of donors, who had alopecia.

This sample's time point: pre-sensitization, week 0. Treatment meaning: therapeutic diphenylcyclopropenone sensitization with weekly scalp DPC. Ahead of each patch test application, blood was drawn. TCRdb used MiXCR to reprocess the RACE reads, holding one entry per CDR3 protein. The sample has some 60,000 distinct CDR3 sequences, over 9% seen once; the top ten hold 3% to 4.5%. The chain joins TRBV28 to TRBJ2-1; the D call of TRBD2 is as the table states it, not checked on the DNA. The receptor comes from a woman aged 40 to 50 with alopecia areata. Some clones in this sample may be carry-over from other donors' samples. This sample comprised whole blood, obtained in connection with sensitization to the hapten diphenylcyclopropenone (DPC). The CDR3 protein is CASSFLESGRANEQFF.